The clone carrying this T cell receptor beta chain was seen many times. The target antigen is unknown. An oligonucleotide containing a UMI was ligated to the 3' end of TCR cDNA. This record comes from a study of naive and memory T cell subsets. Study-level points and caveats: Potentially, T cell activation and differentiation skew this RNA-based measurement.

Amplification of ligated cDNA took four PCR rounds with SP2 and nested alpha and beta constant primers. TCRdb analysed the 5' RACE reads with MiXCR anew, one entry per CDR3 protein. The sample contains 50,000 to 60,000 distinct CDR3 sequences, less than 10% of which appear only once. The TCR originated in a female donor in good health.

The CDR3 DNA is TGTGCCAGCTCACGAGAAGCGGGGCCAGTTGGAGATACGCAGTATTTT. Amino acid sequence: CASSREAGPVGDTQYF. This rearrangement joins TRBV18 to TRBJ2-3; 7 bases match TRBD2. Trimming took 4 bases from V and 5 from J; bases not matched to a gene: 12. CDR3 length equals 16 residues. Looked up from germline, CDR1 is KGHSH and CDR2 is LQKENI.